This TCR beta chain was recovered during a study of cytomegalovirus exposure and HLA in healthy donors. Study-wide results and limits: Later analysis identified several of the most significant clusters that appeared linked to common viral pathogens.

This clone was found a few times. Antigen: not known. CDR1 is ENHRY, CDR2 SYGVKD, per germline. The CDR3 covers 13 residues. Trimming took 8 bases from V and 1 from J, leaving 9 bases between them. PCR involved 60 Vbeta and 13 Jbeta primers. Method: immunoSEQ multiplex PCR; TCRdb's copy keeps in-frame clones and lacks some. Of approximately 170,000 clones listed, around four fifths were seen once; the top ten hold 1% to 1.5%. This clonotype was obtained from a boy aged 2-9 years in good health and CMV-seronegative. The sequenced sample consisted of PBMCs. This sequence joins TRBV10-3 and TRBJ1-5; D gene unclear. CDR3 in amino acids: CAIGEGSNQPQHF. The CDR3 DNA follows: TGTGCCATCGGGGAGGGAAGCAATCAGCCCCAGCATTTT.